This record concerns one T cell receptor (beta chain) sequence. This specimen includes other DNA sequences encoding the same CDR3. This sample stems from a study of T cell responses to AZD1222 COVID-19 vaccine. Looking at the study overall: Second doses were pooled across both intervals (about 4 or about 12 weeks).

Libraries were prepared by immunoSEQ multiplex PCR; TCRdb keeps only in-frame clonotypes and omits some of them. This sample carries 110,000 to 150,000 clones, about 93% of them seen once, and the ten largest clones take over 7.5%. Germline assignment: CDR1 KGHSH and CDR2 LQKENI. The V end was cut by 6 bases, the J end by 4 bases, with 7 bases between. CDR3 length equals 11 residues. Sequences were derived from peripheral blood, sampled on day 0 of AZD1222 vaccination. This receptor was identified in an adult in good health. V usage is TRBV18 and J usage is TRBJ2-7; no reliable D call. This chain's CDR3 is CASSPGYEQYF. The CDR3, as DNA: TGTGCCAGCTCCCCGGGTTACGAGCAGTACTTC.